The TCR beta chain under discussion was sequenced for a study of beta chain features in type 1 diabetes. Notes on the study in general: PCR might favor shorter templates, but any such skew would affect patients and controls equally. Comparison showed that naive, central memory and Treg TCRB repertoires appeared more similar among patients than among healthy donors.

About this clone itself: Its antigen is currently unknown.

A single heparinised draw of approximately 0.11 L on average was taken per donor. All sorted populations exceeded 95% purity. Reverse transcription of all isolated RNA meant that expressed TCRB transcripts were sequenced. Sequencing was performed with immunoSEQ multiplex PCR; in TCRdb, only in-frame clones are kept and a portion is missing. The sample yields about 360,000 clones, roughly an eighth seen once. J gave up 9 bases and V 4 bases, and 6 bases lay outside the gene matches. The germline CDR1 and CDR2 sequences are SGHAT and FQNNGV. The length of the CDR3 is 15 residues. The chain has TRBV11-2 and TRBJ1-6, with 10 bases aligning to TRBD1. This TCR was sampled from a man between 18 and 35 years old in good health. Sequences were obtained from naive CD4+ T cells from blood. The CDR3 is CASSSRDRGGSPLHF. CDR3 nucleotide sequence: TGTGCCAGCAGCTCCCGGGACAGGGGCGGTTCACCCCTCCACTTT.